The present T cell receptor beta chain was sequenced within a study of tumor-infiltrating lymphocytes in primary liver carcinoma. Background on the study: Sample yields, roughly 3.5 to 7.13 million productive TCRbeta reads, were similar across the tissue types. Study-wide points: Tumors significantly exceeded blood in top-250-clone fraction (p = 0.039).

Regarding this clonotype: Its specificity is not known. At one boundary the junction diverges from the germline segment, which might be a read error.

TCR beta cDNA was reverse-transcribed from about 0.45 ug of total RNA. The reaction used a constant-region primer and ProtoScript II reverse transcriptase. Three-round nested multiplex PCR performed with slightly modified ARM-PCR produced the TCR beta libraries. TCRdb re-derived calls from the multiplex PCR reads in MiXCR, one entry per CDR3 protein. This table has about 210,000 distinct CDR3 sequences, roughly 80% appearing once. Co-extraction of RNA and DNA was performed on roughly 20-33 mg of unsorted bulk tissue. The sequenced material came from tumor tissue from primary liver carcinoma. The receptor was isolated from a man aged 40-50 years with primary liver carcinoma and hepatitis B virus infection.

DNA for the CDR3: TGTGCCAACAGTCAATCGAGGGCAACGGGCGAAGAGACCCAGTACTTC. Encoded protein: CANSQSRATGEETQYF. The V gene is TRBV6-2 or TRBV6-3, the J gene TRBJ2-5; tentatively, D is TRBD2 (5 bases). The CDR3 length is 16 residues. The V gene's germline CDR1 is MNHEY and CDR2 SVGEGT.